The 18 T cell receptor beta chains reported below all come from one sample, sequenced in a study of blood T cells in healthy people across ages. A second PCR of roughly 6 to 12 cycles used a sample-barcoded 5' primer and a J-beta primer mix. TCRdb passed the 5' RACE reads through MiXCR, listing each CDR3 protein once. The sample lists 1.5 million to 2 million distinct CDR3 sequences; roughly two fifths were seen once. The sequenced material came from blood. The origin of the receptors is a human donor in good health.

This clonotype was observed a few times. The chain recombines TRBV12-3 or TRBV12-4 with TRBJ1-2, with D possibly TRBD1 on 5 matching bases. Between the trimmed V and J ends, which lost 2 bases and 4 bases, there was a span of 14 bases. This CDR3 spans 15 amino acids. The CDR3 reads CASSLNTPGRYGYTF. The CDR3 DNA follows: TGTGCCAGCAGTTTAAATACCCCAGGGCGCTATGGCTACACCTTC.

As to this clonotype: A far larger clone differs by one base, so this is likely a read error. The chain has TRBV6-5 and TRBJ2-3; 11 bases are shared with TRBD2. Germline CDR1 MNHEY, CDR2 SVGAGI. The CDR3 has 15 amino acids. V shed 6 bases and J 2 bases; nucleotides not matched to a gene: 4. The CDR3 sequence: CASRLAGGLTDTQYF. CDR3 in DNA: TGTGCCAGCAGATTAGCGGGGGGGCTCACAGATACGCAGTATTTT.

This clonotype was seen more than once but under ten times. The chain uses TRBV12-3 or TRBV12-4 and TRBJ2-5; TRBD1 or TRBD2 may be the D gene (5 bases each). The V and J ends lost 5 bases and 4 bases respectively, with 20 bases between them. The CDR3 totals 16 residues. The DNA for the CDR3 is TGTGCCAGCAGTAACTTAGGGGACGTTAAGGGAGAGACCCAGTACTTC. Translated, it gives CASSNLGDVKGETQYF.

V and J are TRBV2 and TRBJ2-7, with D hard to call. The V end lost 4 bases, the J end lost 6 bases, and 16 bases lay between the germline ends. From germline, CDR1 is SNHLY and CDR2 FYNNEI. The CDR3 totals 14 residues. The CDR3 sequence: CASSVRFGAGEQYF. For the CDR3, the DNA is TGTGCCAGCAGTGTCAGGTTCGGAGCAGGCGAGCAGTACTTC.

CDR3 sequence (DNA): TGTGCCAGCAGCTTAGAGTTGGCTAGCGGGAGAACATCCTACGAGCAGTACTTC. Protein product: CASSLELASGRTSYEQYF. The J gene is TRBJ2-7, the V gene TRBV7-8; 10 bases line up with TRBD2. CDR1 is SGHVS, CDR2 FQNEAQ, per germline. This CDR3 is 18 amino acids long. V was clipped by 1 base and J by 1 base; unmatched bases: 10.

The chain couples TRBV12-3 or TRBV12-4 to TRBJ2-1; 8 positions agree with TRBD2. Germline trimming cut 4 bases from V and 5 bases from J; bases unmatched to any gene: 7. The CDR3 sequence is 15 residues long. CDR3: CASSWRGAGDNEQFF. CDR3 sequence (DNA): TGTGCCAGCAGTTGGCGGGGGGCGGGCGACAATGAGCAGTTCTTC.

This clonotype was seen more than once but under ten times. The chain uses TRBV9 and TRBJ2-3; no firm D call. The V gene's germline CDR1 is SGDLS and CDR2 YYNGEE. The CDR3 contains 14 residues. V was trimmed by 0 bases and J by 2 bases, leaving 7 bases between them. The CDR3 bases are TGTGCCAGCAGCGTAGCAGTCAACACAGATACGCAGTATTTT. It encodes CASSVAVNTDTQYF. Complete variable domain (other parts from reference TRBV9 and TRBJ2-3): DSGVTQTPKHLITATGQRVTLRCSPRSGDLSVYWYQQSLDQGLQFLIQYYNGEERAKGNILERFSAQQFPDLHSELNLSSLELGDSALYFCASSVAVNTDTQYFGPGTRLTVL.

The gene calls are TRBV4-3 and TRBJ1-2; 9 positions match TRBD1. J was trimmed by 6 bases and V by 1 base; bases with no gene match: 9. This CDR3 comprises 16 residues. Germline V gene sequence: CDR1 LGHNA, CDR2 YSLEER. CDR3 amino acids: CASSQARQGVDHGYTF. CDR3 coding DNA: TGCGCCAGCAGCCAAGCCCGACAGGGGGTAGATCATGGCTACACCTTC.

V and J are TRBV14 and TRBJ1-4; D is unclear. CDR1 SGHDN and CDR2 FVKESK come from the germline V gene. This CDR3 contains 18 residues. V was cut by 0 bases and J by 8 bases, with 22 bases left in between. CDR3 loop: CASSQEMRATSKKEKLFF. The CDR3 region has the DNA TGTGCCAGCAGCCAAGAAATGAGGGCCACGTCCAAAAAAGAAAAACTGTTTTTT.

This clonotype was picked up a small number of times. This chain joins TRBV5-6 and TRBJ2-1, with TRBD1 identical over 9 bases. V shed 4 bases and J 0 bases; nucleotides not matched to a gene: 8. CDR3 size: 17 residues. Germline CDR1 is SGHDT and CDR2 is YYEEEE. The CDR3 spells CASSLPQGASSYNEQFF. DNA for the CDR3: TGTGCCAGCAGCCTTCCACAGGGGGCAAGCTCCTACAATGAGCAGTTCTTC.

The rearrangement links TRBV4-2 to TRBJ2-4; 8 bases line up with TRBD1. After removal of 4 bases from V and 0 bases from J, the junction contained 14 bases not matched to a gene. The germline CDR1 and CDR2 sequences are LGHNA and YNFKEQ. The CDR3 has 19 amino acids. CDR3 in amino acids: CASSPTSGQGALAKNIQYF. The CDR3 coding sequence is TGTGCCAGCAGCCCTACCTCGGGGCAGGGGGCCTTAGCCAAAAACATTCAGTACTTC.

This sequence joins TRBV7-2 and TRBJ1-6, with a possible D match to TRBD1 (5 bases). There are 15 residues in the CDR3. With 3 bases removed from V and 9 bases from J, the gap between germline ends came to 15 bases. In germline, CDR1 is SGHTA, CDR2 FQGNSA. CDR3: CASSFRDRYGSPLHF. The CDR3 DNA is TGTGCCAGCAGCTTCCGGGACCGCTATGGTTCACCCCTCCACTTT.

V and J are TRBV7-6 and TRBJ1-3; TRBD1 matches at 9 bases. The CDR3 length is 15 residues. Germline V gene data show CDR1 as SGHVS and CDR2 as FNYEAQ. V dropped 5 bases and J dropped 3; count of bases not matched to a gene: 5. DNA for the CDR3: TGTGCCAGCAGCCCTGGGACAGGGTATGGAAACACCATATATTTT. Translation gives CASSPGTGYGNTIYF.

The chain uses TRBV29-1 and TRBJ2-5, with 9 positions matching TRBD2. This CDR3 contains 14 residues. After removal of 6 bases from V and 2 bases from J, the junction contained 7 bases not matched to a gene. Germline assignment: CDR1 SQVTM and CDR2 ANQGSEA. The CDR3 reads CSVRRLAEQETQYF. The CDR3 DNA follows: TGCAGCGTCCGCCGACTAGCGGAACAAGAGACCCAGTACTTC. The entire variable domain, with the rest obtained from reference TRBV29-1 and TRBJ2-5, is as follows: SAVISQKPSRDICQRGTSLTIQCQVDSQVTMMFWYRQQPGQSLTLIATANQGSEATYESGFVIDKFPISRPNLTFSTLTVSNMSPEDSSIYLCSVRRLAEQETQYFGPGTRLLVL.

The V gene is TRBV20-1, the J gene TRBJ1-1; 10 nucleotides align to TRBD1. The germline V gene encodes CDR1 DFQATT and CDR2 SNEGSKA (reference sequence). The CDR3 totals 16 residues. After removal of 3 bases from V and 3 bases from J, the junction contained 10 bases not matched to a gene. The CDR3 nucleotides are TGCAGTGCTAGGGACAGGGGGGGAAGTTTGGACACTGAAGCTTTCTTT. Encoded protein: CSARDRGGSLDTEAFF.

The chain links TRBV20-1 to TRBJ1-4; 9 bases match TRBD1. This CDR3 region has 14 residues. Germline values: CDR1 DFQATT, CDR2 SNEGSKA (reference sequence). V lost 3 bases, J lost 6 bases, and 5 bases stayed unmatched. The CDR3 loop reads CSASSDRGDEKLFF. DNA for the CDR3: TGCAGTGCTAGCTCTGACAGGGGGGATGAAAAACTGTTTTTT.

This clonotype occurred a few times. The chain recombines TRBV15 with TRBJ2-5; 8 positions match TRBD1. Germline V gene lookup returns CDR1 LNHNV and CDR2 YYDKDF (reference sequence). The CDR3 sequence is 16 residues long. Trimming cost V 5 bases and J 4 bases; bases outside gene matches: 12. CDR3 coding DNA: TGTGCCACCAGCCGCCGGACAGGGCGAAAAGGAGAGACCCAGTACTTC. Amino acid sequence: CATSRRTGRKGETQYF.

This chain joins TRBV20-1 and TRBJ2-7; tentatively, D is TRBD2 (6 bases). CDR3 length: 14 amino acids. CDR1 is DFQATT, CDR2 SNEGSKA, per germline (reference sequence). Deletions cut 2 bases from V and 3 bases from J, with 14 bases between. Here the CDR3 reads CSARSLTGGYEQYF. CDR3 sequence (DNA): TGCAGTGCTAGATCCCTCACCGGGGGCTACGAGCAGTACTTC.